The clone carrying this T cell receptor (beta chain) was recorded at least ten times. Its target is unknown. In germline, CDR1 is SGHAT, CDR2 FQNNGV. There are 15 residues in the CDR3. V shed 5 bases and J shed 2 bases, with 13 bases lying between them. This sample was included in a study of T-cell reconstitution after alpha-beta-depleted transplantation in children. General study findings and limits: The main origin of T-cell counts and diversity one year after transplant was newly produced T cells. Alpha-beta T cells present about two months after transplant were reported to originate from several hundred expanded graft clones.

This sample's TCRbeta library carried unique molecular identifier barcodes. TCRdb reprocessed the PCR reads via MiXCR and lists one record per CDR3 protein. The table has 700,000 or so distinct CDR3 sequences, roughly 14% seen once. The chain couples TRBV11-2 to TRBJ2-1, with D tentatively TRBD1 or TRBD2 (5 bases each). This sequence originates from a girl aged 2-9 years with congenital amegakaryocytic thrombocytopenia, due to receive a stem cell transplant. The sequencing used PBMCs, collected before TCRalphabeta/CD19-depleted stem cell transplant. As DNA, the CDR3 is TGTGCCAGCAGCCGTATCGGGGACCCCTACAATGAGCAGTTCTTC. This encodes CASSRIGDPYNEQFF.